Reported below is one TCR beta chain. This sample is part of a study of control samples from healthy donors and cancer patients. The assay was immunoSEQ multiplex PCR, and TCRdb's table has in-frame clones only and misses some. The table includes about 180,000 clones, 85% to 95% detected once. The sequenced material came from blood. The receptor comes from a man under 40 in good health.

As DNA, the CDR3 is TGTGCCAGCAGCGTGAGATTAGGCGAGCAGTACTTC. Translation gives CASSVRLGEQYF. V gene TRBV9 combines with J gene TRBJ2-7, with no clear D. The CDR3 runs 12 residues. V gave up 2 bases and J gave up 6 bases, with 9 bases separating them. CDR1 is SGDLS, CDR2 YYNGEE, per germline.